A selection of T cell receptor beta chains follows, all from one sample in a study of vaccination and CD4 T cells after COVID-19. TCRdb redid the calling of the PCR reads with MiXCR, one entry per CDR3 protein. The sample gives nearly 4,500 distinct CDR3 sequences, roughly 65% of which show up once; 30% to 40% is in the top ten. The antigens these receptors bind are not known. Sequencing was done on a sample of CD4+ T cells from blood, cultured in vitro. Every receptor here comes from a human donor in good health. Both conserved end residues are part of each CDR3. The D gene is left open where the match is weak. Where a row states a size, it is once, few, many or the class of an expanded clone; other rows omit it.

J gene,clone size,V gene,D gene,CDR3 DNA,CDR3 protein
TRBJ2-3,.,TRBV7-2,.,TGTGCCAGCAGCTTAGCGCCCATCACCCAGACAGATACGCAGTATTTT,CASSLAPITQTDTQYF
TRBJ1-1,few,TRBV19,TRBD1,TGTGCCAGTAGTATAGGACAGGGGGACTCTGAAGCTTTCTTT,CASSIGQGDSEAFF
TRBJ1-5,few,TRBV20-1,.,TGCAGTGCTGGCGGGGTAGGCAATCAGCCCCAGCATTTT,CSAGGVGNQPQHF
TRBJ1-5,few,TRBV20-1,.,TGCAGTGCTATCGGCAGGTCCTCTGGAGTCAATCAGCCCCAGCATTTT,CSAIGRSSGVNQPQHF